Listed here are 6 T cell receptor beta chains from one sample, sequenced in a study of shared clonotypes between healthy human individuals. Here immunoSEQ multiplex PCR was the method, and the copy in TCRdb shows in-frame clones only, minus some. The sample lists over 2 million clones, 95% occurring once. Sequencing input: naive CD4+ T cells sorted from blood. Subset reported: CD45RA+ positively selected. These receptors were collected from a man aged 18 to 30 in good health.

This clone is a singleton in its sample. The gene calls are TRBV2 and TRBJ2-7, with 7 positions matching TRBD1. This CDR3 has 13 amino acids. Germline CDR1 SNHLY, CDR2 FYNNEI. J was trimmed by 4 bases and V by 8 bases; bases with no gene match: 8. The CDR3 nucleotides read TGTGCCAGCGGGAGACAGGGTTTATACGAGCAGTACTTC. Protein product: CASGRQGLYEQYF.

The chain links TRBV2 to TRBJ2-7; possibly TRBD1 for D (6 bases). V lost 1 base and J 2 bases, leaving 18 bases between the germline ends. The germline gives CDR1 SNHLY, CDR2 FYNNEI. The CDR3 loop spans 17 amino acids. DNA of the CDR3: TGTGCCAGCAGTGAAGGGGGGCCGGGGCGGAGACCCTACGAGCAGTACTTC. Residues: CASSEGGPGRRPYEQYF.

This chain joins TRBV4-3 and TRBJ1-4; unclear D gene. Deletions cut 0 bases from V and 0 bases from J, with 8 bases between. CDR3 length equals 16 residues. CDR1 LGHNA and CDR2 YSLEER come from the germline V gene. CDR3 nucleotide sequence: TGCGCCAGCAGCCAAGATCGAGGATCAACTAATGAAAAACTGTTTTTT. As protein: CASSQDRGSTNEKLFF.

This clone was seen just once. V gene TRBV7-2 combines with J gene TRBJ1-2; tentatively, D is TRBD1 (6 bases). The CDR3 is 14 residues long. Trimming took off 5 bases at V and 4 bases at J, with 14 bases between the two ends. Germline CDR1 and CDR2: SGHTA and FQGNSA. The CDR3 DNA is TGTGCCAGCAGCCCCGGACAGATTCGCTATGGCTACACCTTC. This translates into CASSPGQIRYGYTF. Drawing the rest from reference TRBV7-2 and TRBJ1-2, the complete variable domain is GAGVSQSPSNKVTEKGKDVELRCDPISGHTALYWYRQSLGQGLEFLIYFQGNSAPDKSGLPSDRFSAERTGGSVSTLTIQRTQQEDSAVYLCASSPGQIRYGYTFGSGTRLTVV.

The V gene is TRBV5-1, the J gene TRBJ1-1; D unclear. The V end was cut by 4 bases, the J end by 0 bases, with 7 bases between. CDR3 size: 13 residues. Per the germline V gene, CDR1 is SGHRS and CDR2 is YFSETQ. CDR3 sequence reads: CASSKNMNTEAFF. DNA of the CDR3: TGCGCCAGCAGCAAAAACATGAACACTGAAGCTTTCTTT.

V usage is TRBV6-6 and J usage is TRBJ1-1; D remains ambiguous. CDR1 is MNHNY, CDR2 SVGAGI, per germline (reference sequence). The CDR3 is made up of 14 amino acids. Trimming removed 6 bases at V and 1 base at J, with 12 bases between. The CDR3 DNA is TGTGCCAGCAGCACCTTCCGAGAGAACACTGAAGCTTTCTTT. Encoded protein: CASSTFRENTEAFF.